The 32 T cell receptor beta chains presented below share a single source sample, sequenced in a study of T cell responses to AZD1222 COVID-19 vaccine. TCRdb's copy holds only in-frame clones and misses some; the assay was immunoSEQ multiplex PCR. This sample has approximately 150,000 clones, with 94% found just once. Material: peripheral blood, obtained 28 days after the second AZD1222 dose. These receptors were collected from an adult who received the AZD1222 COVID-19 vaccine.

V is TRBV27 and J is TRBJ2-7; 9 bases align to TRBD1. Trimming at V came to 3 bases and at J to 4 bases, leaving 4 bases not matched to a gene. The CDR3 sequence is 14 residues long. Germline assignment: CDR1 MNHEY and CDR2 SMNVEV (reference sequence). The CDR3 nucleotides are TGTGCCAGCAGTTTGACAGGGGGTAGGTACGAGCAGTACTTC. It translates to CASSLTGGRYEQYF.

The V and J genes are TRBV18 and TRBJ1-2; D possibly corresponds to TRBD1 (5 bases). V lost 4 bases and J lost 10, with 10 bases in between. The CDR3 spans 11 residues. Germline V gene data show CDR1 as KGHSH and CDR2 as LQKENI. DNA for the CDR3: TGTGCCAGCTCACGGGGCAATGACTACACCTTC. This sequence encodes CASSRGNDYTF.

This sequence joins TRBV19 and TRBJ2-7; 11 bases map to TRBD1. From germline, CDR1 is LNHDA and CDR2 SQIVND (reference sequence). With V trimmed by 7 bases and J by 5 bases, 7 bases remained unmatched. The CDR3 contains 14 residues. The CDR3 is CASTRTGGADEQYF. CDR3 nucleotides: TGTGCCAGTACCCGGACAGGGGGCGCGGACGAGCAGTACTTC.

This clone appeared once. The chain uses TRBV30 and TRBJ1-5; D remains ambiguous. The CDR3 has 13 amino acids. Per germline, CDR1 GTSNPN and CDR2 SVGIG (reference sequence). The V and J ends lost 2 bases and 5 bases respectively, with 10 bases between them. CDR3 in DNA: TGTGCCTGGAGTCGGCAGACGGATCAGCCCCAGCATTTT. Encoded protein: CAWSRQTDQPQHF.

The chain links TRBV20-1 to TRBJ2-5, with D uncertain. The CDR3 has 10 residues. The V end lost 6 bases, the J end lost 7 bases, and 9 bases lay between the germline ends. Germline V gene data show CDR1 as DFQATT and CDR2 as SNEGSKA (reference sequence). CDR3 bases: TGCAGTGCGCATTCTAGGACCCAGTACTTC. Amino acids: CSAHSRTQYF.

The V and J genes are TRBV18 and TRBJ1-4, with D possibly being TRBD1 (6 bases). Germline V lookup: CDR1 KGHSH, CDR2 LQKENI. This CDR3 has 14 residues. Trimming took off 2 bases at V and 8 bases at J, with 12 bases between the two ends. The CDR3 loop is CASSPRQGTEKLFF. The CDR3 bases are TGTGCCAGCTCACCAAGGCAGGGGACCGAAAAACTGTTTTTT.

The chain combines TRBV6-5 with TRBJ1-5; D is possibly TRBD1 (5 bases). CDR3 length: 14 residues. CDR1 is MNHEY, CDR2 SVGAGI, per germline. Trimming took 8 bases from V and 2 from J, leaving 13 bases between them. This chain's CDR3 is CASGGAFGNQPQHF. The DNA of the CDR3 is TGTGCCAGCGGAGGGGCGTTCGGCAATCAGCCCCAGCATTTT.

Only a few counts were recorded for this clone. CDR3: CASSSLTGGFEETQYF. CDR3 bases: TGTGCCAGCAGTTCCCTAACGGGAGGGTTTGAAGAGACCCAGTACTTC. The chain uses TRBV6-5 and TRBJ2-5; TRBD2 aligns across 8 bases. This CDR3 is 16 amino acids long. Germline V CDR1 and CDR2: MNHEY, SVGAGI. V dropped 4 bases and J dropped 3; count of bases not matched to a gene: 10.

The chain carries TRBV15 and TRBJ1-5; D might be TRBD1 (5 bases). CDR1 LNHNV and CDR2 YYDKDF come from the germline V gene (reference sequence). V lost 0 bases and J lost 0, with 9 bases in between. This CDR3 region has 16 residues. CDR3 sequence (DNA): TGTGCCACCAGCAGAGATACCGGGGGTAGCAATCAGCCCCAGCATTTT. It translates to CATSRDTGGSNQPQHF.

This CDR3 is CASYLGTGRSGANVLTF. The CDR3 region has the DNA TGTGCCAGCTACCTTGGGACAGGGAGATCTGGGGCCAACGTCCTGACTTTC. The chain employs TRBV19 and TRBJ2-6, with 9 bases aligning to TRBD1. Per germline, CDR1 LNHDA and CDR2 SQIVND (reference sequence). The CDR3 extends over 17 amino acids. The trim removed 9 bases at V and 1 base at J, leaving 10 bases unmatched.

The CDR3 DNA follows: TGTGCCAGCAGCCAAGATACGGCCCTTATTAAGTACGAGCAGTACTTC. Protein sequence: CASSQDTALIKYEQYF. The chain couples TRBV14 to TRBJ2-7; D is unresolved. This CDR3 has 16 residues. The V end lost 0 bases, the J end lost 4 bases, and 16 bases lay between the germline ends. Germline CDR1 and CDR2: SGHDN and FVKESK.

The chain joins TRBV29-1 to TRBJ2-1; D may be TRBD1 (5 bases). The germline CDR1 and CDR2 sequences are SQVTM and ANQGSEA. The V gene lost 3 bases and the J gene lost 6 bases, with 12 bases spanning the gap. This CDR3 has 13 amino acids. CDR3 sequence: CSVDGQSGNEQFF. CDR3 DNA sequence: TGCAGCGTTGACGGACAATCTGGCAATGAGCAGTTCTTC.

The genes are TRBV30 and TRBJ2-1; 8 bases map to TRBD1. The germline CDR1 and CDR2 sequences are GTSNPN and SVGIG (reference sequence). The CDR3 extends over 13 amino acids. V lost 7 bases and J lost 5; bases outside the gene matches: 7. This chain's CDR3 is CASETGAHNEQFF. The CDR3 DNA reads as TGTGCCTCTGAGACAGGGGCTCACAATGAGCAGTTCTTC.

This clone was seen only once. CDR3 in DNA: TGTGCCAGCAGTGAAGCTCCGGGTTTATCATCCTCCTACGAGCAGTACTTC. It translates to CASSEAPGLSSSYEQYF. The chain recombines TRBV2 with TRBJ2-7, with unresolved D. The germline V and J ends were trimmed by 0 bases and 0 bases, with 15 bases remaining between them. The germline V gene encodes CDR1 SNHLY and CDR2 FYNNEI. This CDR3 contains 17 residues.

The chain carries TRBV10-2 and TRBJ2-1, with TRBD2 identical over 10 bases. Germline V gene lookup returns CDR1 WSHSY and CDR2 SAAADI. The CDR3 extends over 15 amino acids. Trimming at V came to 5 bases and at J to 3 bases, leaving 4 bases not matched to a gene. The CDR3 sequence is CASSTSGIYYNEQFF. The CDR3 bases are TGCGCCAGCAGTACTAGCGGGATTTACTACAATGAGCAGTTCTTC.

V usage is TRBV27 and J usage is TRBJ2-1, with D possibly TRBD2 on 6 matching bases. V was trimmed by 4 bases and J by 4 bases, leaving 17 bases between them. CDR3 length equals 16 residues. The germline V gene has CDR1 MNHEY and CDR2 SMNVEV (reference sequence). Here the CDR3 reads CASSSMTSFLYNEQFF. CDR3 bases: TGTGCCAGCAGTTCCATGACTAGTTTCCTATACAATGAGCAGTTCTTC.

The chain carries TRBV5-4 and TRBJ1-3, with D maybe TRBD1 (5 bases). Trimming stripped 3 bases from V and 1 base from J, with 14 bases between. The CDR3 consists of 16 residues. Germline-derived CDR1 and CDR2 are SGHNT and YYREEE (reference sequence). The DNA of the CDR3 is TGTGCCAGCAGCTCCCGAGCTGCAGGGTCTGGAAACACCATATATTTT. The encoded protein is CASSSRAAGSGNTIYF. Using reference TRBV5-4 and TRBJ1-3 for the parts outside the CDR3, the full variable domain is ETGVTQSPTHLIKTRGQQVTLRCSSQSGHNTVSWYQQALGQGPQFIFQYYREEENGRGNFPPRFSGLQFPNYSSELNVNALELDDSALYLCASSSRAAGSGNTIYFGEGSWLTVV.

This clone showed up just a few times. The genes are TRBV6-5 and TRBJ1-1; D ambiguous. The ends were cut back, 6 bases at V and 2 bases at J, with 13 bases in the middle. This CDR3 is built from 14 residues. Germline loops: CDR1 MNHEY, CDR2 SVGAGI. CDR3 DNA: TGTGCCAGCAGGCAGCGAGGAGATAACACTGAAGCTTTCTTT. It specifies CASRQRGDNTEAFF.

The V call is TRBV28, the J call TRBJ1-5, with TRBD1 matching over 7 bases. Germline values: CDR1 MDHEN, CDR2 SYDVKM. This CDR3 is 15 amino acids long. Trimming at V came to 4 bases and at J to 3 bases, leaving 6 bases not matched to a gene. The CDR3 DNA reads as TGTGCCAGCAGTTCCCCCGGACAGGTCAATCAGCCCCAGCATTTT. Translation gives CASSSPGQVNQPQHF.

This clone was detected only once. The chain has TRBV29-1 and TRBJ1-2, with a weak D call TRBD1 (5 bases). CDR1 is SQVTM, CDR2 ANQGSEA, per germline. This CDR3 has 12 amino acids. V was trimmed by 7 bases and J by 6 bases, leaving 15 bases between them. CDR3 nucleotide sequence: TGCAGCGCCAGGGATCTGCGGGATGGCTACACCTTC. It yields the protein CSARDLRDGYTF.

CDR3 DNA sequence: TGTGCCAGCAGTGAAGCTAGGGGACATGAAGCTTTCTTT. It is translated as CASSEARGHEAFF. V usage is TRBV6-1 and J usage is TRBJ1-1, with D maybe TRBD1 (6 bases). This CDR3 comprises 13 residues. CDR1 MNHNS and CDR2 SASEGT come from the germline V gene. V lost 0 bases to trimming and J lost 7 bases, with 9 bases between them.

The CDR3 nucleotides read TGTGCCTGGAGTGAACTAGCGGGAGGGCTACTTACTAGCACAGATACGCAGTATTTT. Residues: CAWSELAGGLLTSTDTQYF. The V call is TRBV30, the J call TRBJ2-3, with 13 positions matching TRBD2. This CDR3 contains 19 residues. Trimming at V came to 1 base and at J to 0 bases, leaving 10 bases not matched to a gene. The germline gives CDR1 GTSNPN, CDR2 SVGIG (reference sequence). The complete variable domain, with remaining parts taken from reference TRBV30 and TRBJ2-3, reads SQTIHQWPATLVQPVGSPLSLECTVEGTSNPNLYWYRQAAGRGLQLLFYSVGIGQISSEVPQNLSASRPQDRQFILSSKKLLLSDSGFYLCAWSELAGGLLTSTDTQYFGPGTRLTVL.

The chain is built from TRBV4-3 and TRBJ2-2; D may be TRBD2 (6 bases). Germline V gene lookup returns CDR1 LGHNA and CDR2 YSLEER. There are 14 residues in the CDR3. V shed 5 bases and J shed 2 bases, with 9 bases lying between them. DNA for the CDR3: TGCGCCAGCAGCTCGGGACTCAACACCGGGGAGCTGTTTTTT. Its protein product is CASSSGLNTGELFF.

In its sample, this clone was seen once. The rearrangement joins TRBV6-1 to TRBJ2-4, with D tentatively TRBD2 (5 bases). Per the germline V gene, CDR1 is MNHNS and CDR2 is SASEGT. V lost 1 base and J lost 0, with 7 bases in between. CDR3 size: 15 residues. The CDR3 bases are TGTGCCAGCAGTGAAGTAGGACTAGCCAAAAACATTCAGTACTTC. It codes for CASSEVGLAKNIQYF.

The J gene is TRBJ1-2, the V gene TRBV5-4; 9 positions match TRBD1. Germline CDR1 SGHNT, CDR2 YYREEE (reference sequence). After removal of 3 bases from V and 4 bases from J, the junction contained 13 bases not matched to a gene. The CDR3 loop spans 17 amino acids. The DNA for the CDR3 is TGTGCCAGCAGCTCCTCCCGGGACAGGGCCGGGTCCTATGGCTACACCTTC. Encoded protein: CASSSSRDRAGSYGYTF.

This clone appeared once. CDR3 bases: TGTGCCAGCAGCTTTGGACCCGCCACTGAAGCTTTCTTT. It encodes CASSFGPATEAFF. The rearrangement uses TRBV7-3 and TRBJ1-1; D not resolved. Germline assignment: CDR1 SGHTA and CDR2 FQGTGA. V lost 3 bases and J lost 4, with 9 bases in between. The CDR3 contains 13 residues.

In regard to this clone: The same CDR3 arises from other DNA sequences in this sample as well. The chain joins TRBV5-1 to TRBJ1-1; D is unclear. Germline-derived CDR1 and CDR2 are SGHRS and YFSETQ. V lost 4 bases and J 0 bases, leaving 7 bases between the germline ends. The CDR3 is made up of 13 amino acids. The CDR3: CASSPSLNTEAFF. DNA of the CDR3: TGCGCCAGCAGCCCCTCTTTGAACACTGAAGCTTTCTTT.

The chain recombines TRBV11-3 with TRBJ2-1, with D unresolved. Trimming removed 2 bases at V and 7 bases at J, with 15 bases between. The CDR3 consists of 15 residues. Germline lookup yields CDR1 SGHNT and CDR2 YENEEA. In DNA, the CDR3 is TGTGCCAGCAGCTTATGGGGTCACCCCGGGAATGAGCAGTTCTTC. Residues: CASSLWGHPGNEQFF.

The J gene is TRBJ1-5, the V gene TRBV7-8; D might be TRBD1 (5 bases). The V end was cut by 5 bases, the J end by 7 bases, with 18 bases between. Germline V CDR1 and CDR2: SGHVS, FQNEAQ. The CDR3 covers 15 residues. CDR3: CASSPLEGLGQPQHF. In nucleotides, the CDR3 is TGTGCCAGCAGCCCCCTCGAGGGGTTGGGGCAGCCCCAGCATTTT.

This chain connects TRBV11-2 to TRBJ2-2; D is possibly TRBD1 (5 bases). V dropped 5 bases and J dropped 6 bases, with 10 bases sitting between them. Germline CDR1 and CDR2: SGHAT and FQNNGV. This CDR3 comprises 13 residues. For the CDR3, the DNA is TGTGCCAGCAGCCCCGTGGGGCCCGGGGAGCTGTTTTTT. This encodes CASSPVGPGELFF.

The chain recombines TRBV27 with TRBJ1-5; D is ambiguous. Germline V gene lookup returns CDR1 MNHEY and CDR2 SMNVEV (reference sequence). The CDR3 length is 13 residues. The V end lost 0 bases, the J end lost 9 bases, and 9 bases lay between the germline ends. The CDR3 DNA sequence: TGTGCCAGCAGTTTATCTCCCCTCGGGCCCCAGCATTTT. Residues: CASSLSPLGPQHF.

The rearrangement links TRBV29-1 to TRBJ1-1; D not resolved. Germline assignment: CDR1 SQVTM and CDR2 ANQGSEA. The CDR3 totals 10 residues. Trimming took 0 bases from V and 10 from J, leaving 6 bases between them. This CDR3 is CSVEDRAAFF. The CDR3 nucleotides read TGCAGCGTTGAAGACCGGGCAGCTTTCTTT.